The entry below gives a single T cell receptor (beta chain) sequence along with its context. This sample was included in a study of memory CD8 T cells in hepatitis C reinfection. The J segment lost 3 bases and the V segment lost 6 bases, leaving 7 bases of the junction unmatched. The germline V gene encodes CDR1 MNHEY and CDR2 SVGAGI. The CDR3 has 14 residues. Indicated time point: peak reinfection, 3 to 8 weeks after reinfection detection. TCR sequencing was done directly ex vivo on sorted cells, without expansion in vitro. Control naive CD8 T cells came from a couple of donors at all three reinfection time points. TCRdb's table, derived via immunoSEQ multiplex PCR, lists solely in-frame clones and lacks some. Altogether around 47,000 clones are present, approximately 88% being singletons, with the ten largest covering around 1.2%.

Sequencing was carried out using naive CD8+ T cells sorted from blood. This sequence was found in a man younger than 35 with hepatitis C virus infection. The chain carries TRBV6-5 and TRBJ2-7; TRBD1 matches at 8 bases. The CDR3 loop reads CASSIGRGHYEQYV. The CDR3 nucleotides are TGTGCCAGCAGCATAGGCAGGGGGCACTACGAGCAGTACGTC.